Sequencing of this TCR beta chain was carried out in a study of immune characterization of retroperitoneal liposarcoma. By sample share, this clonotype is medium-sized. From the PCR reads, TCRdb called clonotypes with MiXCR, one entry per CDR3 protein. The sample lists some 15,000 distinct CDR3 sequences, about 50% occurring once. The CDR3 contains 13 residues. The V gene's germline CDR1 is MNHNS and CDR2 SASEGT. The material sequenced was tumor tissue. The source of this sequence is a female donor with retroperitoneal liposarcoma. V is TRBV6-1 and J is TRBJ2-1, with D hard to call. The end of the DNA fits TRBJ2-7 better, so the J call may be wrong. This CDR3 is CASSYTWNNEQYF. The CDR3 DNA reads TGTGCCAGCAGTTATACGTGGAACAATGAGCAGTACTTC.